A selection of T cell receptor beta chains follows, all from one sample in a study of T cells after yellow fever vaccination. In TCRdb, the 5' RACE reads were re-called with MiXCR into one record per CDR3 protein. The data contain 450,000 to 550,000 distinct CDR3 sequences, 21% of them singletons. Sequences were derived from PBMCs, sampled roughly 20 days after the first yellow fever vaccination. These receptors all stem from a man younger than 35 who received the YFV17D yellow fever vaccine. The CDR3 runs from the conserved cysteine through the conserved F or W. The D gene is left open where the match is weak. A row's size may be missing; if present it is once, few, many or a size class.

cdr3_nt: TGTGCCAGCAGTTCTCCCCGGGGGCTTGGAAGCAATCAGCCCCAGCATTTT
cdr3_aa: CASSSPRGLGSNQPQHF
j_call: TRBJ1-5
cdr3_length: 17
d_call: -
clone_size: few
v_call: TRBV28

cdr3_nt: TGTGCCAGCTCCCCGGGTTGGGCAGAGACCCAGTACTTC
cdr3_aa: CASSPGWAETQYF
j_call: TRBJ2-5
cdr3_length: 13
d_call: -
clone_size: few
v_call: TRBV12-3/TRBV12-4

cdr3_nt: TGCAGTGCTAGAGCTGTACTAGCGGGGGGTTCCTACAATGAGCAGTTCTTC
cdr3_aa: CSARAVLAGGSYNEQFF
j_call: TRBJ2-1
cdr3_length: 17
d_call: TRBD2
clone_size: few
v_call: TRBV20-1

cdr3_nt: TGTGCCAGCAGCTTAGAACAGGATTATGGCTACACCTTC
cdr3_aa: CASSLEQDYGYTF
j_call: TRBJ1-2
cdr3_length: 13
d_call: -
clone_size: many
v_call: TRBV11-2

cdr3_nt: TGTGCCATCAGGCACGGCCCCAGAGAGCAAGAGACCCAGTACTTC
cdr3_aa: CAIRHGPREQETQYF
j_call: TRBJ2-5
cdr3_length: 15
d_call: -
clone_size: few
v_call: TRBV10-3

cdr3_nt: TGTGCCAGCAGCCCGATGACTAGCGGGGGCTTCTACGAGCAGTACTTC
cdr3_aa: CASSPMTSGGFYEQYF
j_call: TRBJ2-7
cdr3_length: 16
d_call: TRBD2
clone_size: -
v_call: TRBV14

cdr3_nt: TGCAGTGCTAGAGATCTCCCACTAGCGGGGCCTTGGGGGGGCCAAGAGACCCAGTACTTC
cdr3_aa: CSARDLPLAGPWGGQETQYF
j_call: TRBJ2-5
cdr3_length: 20
d_call: TRBD2
clone_size: -
v_call: TRBV20-1

cdr3_nt: TGTGCTAGTGGTTGGGCCTGGAGCAGGGGTATTAGTCAACCTGGGGCCAACGTCCTGACTTTC
cdr3_aa: CASGWAWSRGISQPGANVLTF
j_call: TRBJ2-6
cdr3_length: 21
d_call: -
clone_size: -
v_call: TRBV12-5

cdr3_nt: TGTGCCAGCAGCCTCCGGGACCCCCTTCCGTTCGGGGAGCTGTTTTTT
cdr3_aa: CASSLRDPLPFGELFF
j_call: TRBJ2-2
cdr3_length: 16
d_call: -
clone_size: few
v_call: TRBV5-6

cdr3_nt: TGTGCCAGCAGTTCTCGGACCCGGGGGACCCTTCAGCAGCCCCAGCATTTT
cdr3_aa: CASSSRTRGTLQQPQHF
j_call: TRBJ1-5
cdr3_length: 17
d_call: -
clone_size: -
v_call: TRBV6-2/TRBV6-3

cdr3_nt: TGCAGCGTCGCCTGGACGGTCCAAGAGACCCAGTACTTC
cdr3_aa: CSVAWTVQETQYF
j_call: TRBJ2-5
cdr3_length: 13
d_call: -
clone_size: many
v_call: TRBV29-1

cdr3_nt: TGCGCCAGCAGCTTGGCCGAGGGCAGGGGGCATCAGGGCTACACCTTC
cdr3_aa: CASSLAEGRGHQGYTF
j_call: TRBJ1-2
cdr3_length: 16
d_call: TRBD1
clone_size: -
v_call: TRBV5-1

cdr3_nt: TGCGCCAGCAGCACTGTAGCGGGGGGGCTGAACAATGAGCAGTTCTTC
cdr3_aa: CASSTVAGGLNNEQFF
j_call: TRBJ2-1
cdr3_length: 16
d_call: TRBD2
clone_size: few
v_call: TRBV5-1

cdr3_nt: TGTGCCAGCAGCTTAACGGCTGAAGCTTTCTTT
cdr3_aa: CASSLTAEAFF
j_call: TRBJ1-1
cdr3_length: 11
d_call: -
clone_size: few
v_call: TRBV7-9

cdr3_nt: TGTGCCAGCAGCTTAGGGGACAGGGGATTGAGTCAGCCCCAGCATTTT
cdr3_aa: CASSLGDRGLSQPQHF
j_call: TRBJ1-5
cdr3_length: 16
d_call: TRBD1
clone_size: few
v_call: TRBV7-2

cdr3_nt: TGCAGTGCAACGGTCCGAATCCCGGCACAGCTTTACTTC
cdr3_aa: CSATVRIPAQLYF
j_call: TRBJ1-2
cdr3_length: 13
d_call: -
clone_size: few
v_call: TRBV20-1

cdr3_nt: TGTGCCAGCAGCTTACCGGGGGGGACCACAGATACGCAGTATTTT
cdr3_aa: CASSLPGGTTDTQYF
j_call: TRBJ2-3
cdr3_length: 15
d_call: TRBD2
clone_size: few
v_call: TRBV7-3

cdr3_nt: TGCGCCAGCAGCGGGGGACAGTTTAATGAAAAACTGTTTTTT
cdr3_aa: CASSGGQFNEKLFF
j_call: TRBJ1-4
cdr3_length: 14
d_call: TRBD1
clone_size: -
v_call: TRBV5-1

cdr3_nt: TGTGCCAGCAGCCAAGGGGGGACGGGACAAGATACGCAGTATTTT
cdr3_aa: CASSQGGTGQDTQYF
j_call: TRBJ2-3
cdr3_length: 15
d_call: -
clone_size: -
v_call: TRBV7-2

cdr3_nt: TGTGCCAGCAGTTTAGGTGTTTTTTATACCTACGAGCAGTACTTC
cdr3_aa: CASSLGVFYTYEQYF
j_call: TRBJ2-7
cdr3_length: 15
d_call: -
clone_size: many
v_call: TRBV12-3/TRBV12-4

cdr3_nt: TGCGCCAGCAGCCAAGATATTTCGCGGCCCCAGCATTTT
cdr3_aa: CASSQDISRPQHF
j_call: TRBJ1-5
cdr3_length: 13
d_call: -
clone_size: few
v_call: TRBV4-3

cdr3_nt: TGTGCCAGCAGCTCTTACACCAGCTCTGGGGCCAACGTCCTGACTTTC
cdr3_aa: CASSSYTSSGANVLTF
j_call: TRBJ2-6
cdr3_length: 16
d_call: -
clone_size: -
v_call: TRBV7-2

cdr3_nt: TGTGCCAGCACCTCAATGGTGGGGGGCACGCAGTATTTT
cdr3_aa: CASTSMVGGTQYF
j_call: TRBJ2-3
cdr3_length: 13
d_call: -
clone_size: -
v_call: TRBV7-2

cdr3_nt: TGTGCCAGCAGTGACTCAGCGAGTTACAATGAGCAGTTCTTC
cdr3_aa: CASSDSASYNEQFF
j_call: TRBJ2-1
cdr3_length: 14
d_call: -
clone_size: -
v_call: TRBV25-1

cdr3_nt: TGCAGTGCTCTCCGGGGAAGGGTGGTGGCCCAGTACTTC
cdr3_aa: CSALRGRVVAQYF
j_call: TRBJ2-5
cdr3_length: 13
d_call: -
clone_size: few
v_call: TRBV20-1

cdr3_nt: TGTGCCAGTACAATGAGTAGCGGGGGGGCCCGGGACAATGAGCAGTTCTTC
cdr3_aa: CASTMSSGGARDNEQFF
j_call: TRBJ2-1
cdr3_length: 17
d_call: TRBD2
clone_size: -
v_call: TRBV19

cdr3_nt: TGTGCCAGCACTAAACCAGGGAGTGCCACTGAAGCTTTCTTT
cdr3_aa: CASTKPGSATEAFF
j_call: TRBJ1-1
cdr3_length: 14
d_call: -
clone_size: -
v_call: TRBV28

cdr3_nt: TGCGCCAGCAGCCAAGAGGTGGGGGCAGACGAGCAGTTCTTC
cdr3_aa: CASSQEVGADEQFF
j_call: TRBJ2-1
cdr3_length: 14
d_call: -
clone_size: -
v_call: TRBV4-3

cdr3_nt: TGTGCCAGTAGTATACGCGGGACAGGCGCTAATTCACCCCTCCACTTT
cdr3_aa: CASSIRGTGANSPLHF
j_call: TRBJ1-6
cdr3_length: 16
d_call: TRBD1
clone_size: once
v_call: TRBV19

cdr3_nt: TGTGCCAGCAGACCCGGGACCCAAGAGACCCAGTACTTC
cdr3_aa: CASRPGTQETQYF
j_call: TRBJ2-5
cdr3_length: 13
d_call: -
clone_size: few
v_call: TRBV2

cdr3_nt: TGTGCCAGCAGCCTGACTAGCGGGGAAGATACGCAGTATTTT
cdr3_aa: CASSLTSGEDTQYF
j_call: TRBJ2-3
cdr3_length: 14
d_call: TRBD2
clone_size: many
v_call: TRBV3-1

cdr3_nt: TGTGCCAGCAGCGCCGGGGCCACTGCGCAGCCCCAGCATTTT
cdr3_aa: CASSAGATAQPQHF
j_call: TRBJ1-5
cdr3_length: 14
d_call: -
clone_size: few
v_call: TRBV9

cdr3_nt: TGTGCCAGCAGTTTCGGGGCTAGCGGGGGCCAGGAGACCCAGTACTTC
cdr3_aa: CASSFGASGGQETQYF
j_call: TRBJ2-5
cdr3_length: 16
d_call: TRBD2
clone_size: -
v_call: TRBV12-3/TRBV12-4

cdr3_nt: TGTGCCACCAGTGCCGGGACAGGGAACAATGAGCAGTTCTTC
cdr3_aa: CATSAGTGNNEQFF
j_call: TRBJ2-1
cdr3_length: 14
d_call: TRBD1
clone_size: -
v_call: TRBV24-1

cdr3_nt: TGCGCCAGCAGCCAAAGGGGGACAGGGACGGGGGACCAGTACTTC
cdr3_aa: CASSQRGTGTGDQYF
j_call: TRBJ2-5
cdr3_length: 15
d_call: TRBD1
clone_size: -
v_call: TRBV5-1

cdr3_nt: TGTGCCATCAGTGAGTCGGGGGTTGAGGGCAATGAGCAGTTCTTC
cdr3_aa: CAISESGVEGNEQFF
j_call: TRBJ2-1
cdr3_length: 15
d_call: -
clone_size: -
v_call: TRBV10-3

cdr3_nt: TGTGCCAGCAGACAACAGGGATCCGACTATGGCTACACCTTC
cdr3_aa: CASRQQGSDYGYTF
j_call: TRBJ1-2
cdr3_length: 14
d_call: -
clone_size: -
v_call: TRBV27

cdr3_nt: TGTGCCAGCAGCCCATACGGCAGGGGGCGCTTGGGCAATCAGCCCCAGCATTTT
cdr3_aa: CASSPYGRGRLGNQPQHF
j_call: TRBJ1-5
cdr3_length: 18
d_call: TRBD1
clone_size: -
v_call: TRBV5-6

cdr3_nt: TGCGCCAGCAGCGTCGACCTAAACCAAGAGACCCAGTACTTC
cdr3_aa: CASSVDLNQETQYF
j_call: TRBJ2-5
cdr3_length: 14
d_call: -
clone_size: -
v_call: TRBV5-1

cdr3_nt: TGTGCCAGCACCACAATCGGGGGGGCGGCCGATACGCAGTATTTT
cdr3_aa: CASTTIGGAADTQYF
j_call: TRBJ2-3
cdr3_length: 15
d_call: TRBD2
clone_size: -
v_call: TRBV12-3/TRBV12-4

cdr3_nt: TGTGCCAGCAGCCCGAGGACAGGGCTAGAGACCCAGTACTTC
cdr3_aa: CASSPRTGLETQYF
j_call: TRBJ2-5
cdr3_length: 14
d_call: TRBD1
clone_size: -
v_call: TRBV7-9

cdr3_nt: TGCGCCAGCAGCCTGGACAGGTCTTCTGGAAACACCATATATTTT
cdr3_aa: CASSLDRSSGNTIYF
j_call: TRBJ1-3
cdr3_length: 15
d_call: TRBD1
clone_size: -
v_call: TRBV4-3

cdr3_nt: TGTGCCAGCAGCCTCTCGAACTCCGGGACAGGGTTCTACGAGCAGTACTTC
cdr3_aa: CASSLSNSGTGFYEQYF
j_call: TRBJ2-7
cdr3_length: 17
d_call: TRBD1
clone_size: -
v_call: TRBV7-9

cdr3_nt: TGTGCCAGCAGTTTAGCTTTTGGTCGGCAAGAGACCCAGTACTTC
cdr3_aa: CASSLAFGRQETQYF
j_call: TRBJ2-5
cdr3_length: 15
d_call: -
clone_size: few
v_call: TRBV12-3/TRBV12-4

cdr3_nt: TGTGCCAGCAGCCCCCAGCTGGGGAACGGGGAGCTGTTTTTT
cdr3_aa: CASSPQLGNGELFF
j_call: TRBJ2-2
cdr3_length: 14
d_call: -
clone_size: few
v_call: TRBV7-6

cdr3_nt: TGTGCCAGCAGTGACCAGGATCTCTCCTACGAGCAGTACTTC
cdr3_aa: CASSDQDLSYEQYF
j_call: TRBJ2-7
cdr3_length: 14
d_call: -
clone_size: few
v_call: TRBV6-1

cdr3_nt: TGTGCCAGCAGCCCTAGAGGCAGGGGCGGAACCGGGGAGCTGTTTTTT
cdr3_aa: CASSPRGRGGTGELFF
j_call: TRBJ2-2
cdr3_length: 16
d_call: -
clone_size: -
v_call: TRBV5-6

cdr3_nt: TGCAGCGTTGAAAGGGGGTCGGTCAATGAGCAGTTCTTC
cdr3_aa: CSVERGSVNEQFF
j_call: TRBJ2-1
cdr3_length: 13
d_call: -
clone_size: -
v_call: TRBV29-1

cdr3_nt: TGTGCCAGCAGTTACTCCCCCCAGGACATAACTAGCACAGATACGCAGTATTTT
cdr3_aa: CASSYSPQDITSTDTQYF
j_call: TRBJ2-3
cdr3_length: 18
d_call: -
clone_size: -
v_call: TRBV6-5

cdr3_nt: TGTGCCATCATTTGCTGGCAGGGCCTTCACGAGCAGTACTTC
cdr3_aa: CAIICWQGLHEQYF
j_call: TRBJ2-7
cdr3_length: 14
d_call: -
clone_size: -
v_call: TRBV10-3

cdr3_nt: TGTGCCAGCCATAAGGCGGGGACAAGCACAGATACGCAGTATTTT
cdr3_aa: CASHKAGTSTDTQYF
j_call: TRBJ2-3
cdr3_length: 15
d_call: -
clone_size: -
v_call: TRBV28

cdr3_nt: TGCGCCAGCAGCAACAGTGTTGTCTCCTACGAGCAGTACTTC
cdr3_aa: CASSNSVVSYEQYF
j_call: TRBJ2-7
cdr3_length: 14
d_call: -
clone_size: few
v_call: TRBV5-1

cdr3_nt: TGCGCCAGCTCCGAATTCCCGTTACTAGCGGGGAATGAGCAGTTCTTC
cdr3_aa: CASSEFPLLAGNEQFF
j_call: TRBJ2-1
cdr3_length: 16
d_call: TRBD2
clone_size: few
v_call: TRBV5-1

cdr3_nt: TGTGCCAGCCGGAGAGAAGGAACCAATCAGCCCCAGCATTTT
cdr3_aa: CASRREGTNQPQHF
j_call: TRBJ1-5
cdr3_length: 14
d_call: -
clone_size: -
v_call: TRBV7-9

cdr3_nt: TGCGCCAGCAGCCCCCGGTTGGGTGACGAGCAGTACTTC
cdr3_aa: CASSPRLGDEQYF
j_call: TRBJ2-7
cdr3_length: 13
d_call: -
clone_size: -
v_call: TRBV5-1